The 18 T cell receptor beta chains below all came from one sample that was sequenced in a study of control samples from healthy donors and cancer patients. TCRdb's table, derived via immunoSEQ multiplex PCR, lists solely in-frame clones and lacks some. Of 120,000 or so clones in the sample, around 94% were seen once. Sample: PBMCs. All receptors come from an older man with head and neck cancer.

This chain links TRBV27 with TRBJ2-1; 12 nucleotides align to TRBD2. Germline V lookup: CDR1 MNHEY, CDR2 SMNVEV (reference sequence). The CDR3 consists of 15 residues. V was clipped by 7 bases and J by 7 bases; unmatched bases: 8. CDR3 bases: TGTGCCAGCACCCGCCTAGCGGGGGGGCCTAATGAGCAGTTCTTC. Its protein product is CASTRLAGGPNEQFF.

This chain connects TRBV30 to TRBJ2-5, with 11 bases aligning to TRBD1. Germline values: CDR1 GTSNPN, CDR2 SVGIG (reference sequence). The CDR3 spans 16 residues. Trimming took 1 base from V and 0 from J; bases not matched to a gene: 4. Written as DNA, the CDR3 is TGTGCCTGGAGTGCGGACAGGGGGCTATACCAAGAGACCCAGTACTTC. Its translation is CAWSADRGLYQETQYF.

V usage is TRBV5-1 and J usage is TRBJ1-4; 8 nucleotides match TRBD1. The CDR3 sequence is 14 residues long. The V gene end was trimmed by 2 bases and the J gene end by 5 bases; junction bases not matched to a gene: 2. Germline CDR1 and CDR2: SGHRS and YFSETQ. The CDR3: CASSFQGANEKLFF. The CDR3 coding sequence is TGCGCCAGCAGCTTCCAGGGGGCCAATGAAAAACTGTTTTTT.

The V and J genes are TRBV4-3 and TRBJ1-2; 8 nucleotides align to TRBD1. The germline CDR1 and CDR2 sequences are LGHNA and YSLEER. V was clipped by 4 bases and J by 3 bases; unmatched bases: 7. This CDR3 has 15 amino acids. CDR3 region: CASSRDQGQDYGYTF. CDR3 nucleotides: TGCGCCAGCAGCCGAGATCAGGGACAGGACTATGGCTACACCTTC.

The rearrangement joins TRBV2 to TRBJ1-1, with unresolved D. The CDR3 extends over 10 amino acids. The V gene lost 8 bases and the J gene lost 8 bases, with 9 bases spanning the gap. Germline assignment: CDR1 SNHLY and CDR2 FYNNEI. The CDR3 bases are TGTGCCAGCGGGCGGGCCGAAGCTTTCTTT. Protein sequence: CASGRAEAFF.

The chain is built from TRBV11-1 and TRBJ1-4; 7 bases are shared with TRBD1. The germline V gene encodes CDR1 SGHAT and CDR2 FQDESV (reference sequence). The ends lost 5 bases at V and 6 bases at J; junction bases unmatched: 9. CDR3 length: 15 amino acids. CDR3 in DNA: TGTGCCAGCAGCCTCGTAGGAGGGGGCGATGAAAAACTGTTTTTT. Its translation: CASSLVGGGDEKLFF.

This clone was observed once. The chain carries TRBV6-6 and TRBJ1-1; D gene unclear. The CDR3 totals 14 residues. Trimming stripped 6 bases from V and 3 bases from J, with 14 bases between. The germline gives CDR1 MNHNY, CDR2 SVGAGI (reference sequence). The chain's CDR3 is CASRPGGRDTEAFF. The CDR3 DNA reads TGTGCCAGCAGACCCGGAGGGAGGGACACTGAAGCTTTCTTT.

The chain carries TRBV19 and TRBJ1-1; no reliable D call. The germline gives CDR1 LNHDA, CDR2 SQIVND (reference sequence). The CDR3 length is 14 residues. V was pared by 4 bases and J by 2 bases, with 11 bases between. The CDR3 nucleotides are TGTGCCAGTAGTAACCTCGCCTCCAACACTGAAGCTTTCTTT. This translates into CASSNLASNTEAFF.

CDR3 sequence reads: CASTLLGGGKETQYF. The CDR3 DNA follows: TGTGCCAGCACATTGTTGGGGGGCGGGAAGGAGACCCAGTACTTC. J is TRBJ2-5 and V is TRBV5-8; D possibly matches TRBD1 or TRBD2 (6 bases each). Trimming cost V 6 bases and J 5 bases, with 20 bases left between them. The CDR3 totals 15 residues. Germline V gives CDR1 SGHTS, CDR2 YDEGEE.

The genes are TRBV11-2 and TRBJ1-6; D uncertain. The CDR3 is 13 amino acids. With 5 bases removed from V and 7 bases from J, the gap between germline ends came to 9 bases. CDR1 is SGHAT and CDR2 is FQNNGV in the germline V gene. CDR3 sequence: CASSRVRNSPLHF. The CDR3 DNA reads as TGTGCCAGCAGCCGGGTCAGGAATTCACCCCTCCACTTT.

The V gene is TRBV28, the J gene TRBJ2-7; either TRBD1 or TRBD2 may supply D (6 bases each). Trimming took 2 bases from V and 7 from J, leaving 15 bases between them. The germline CDR1 and CDR2 sequences are MDHEN and SYDVKM. The CDR3 extends over 14 amino acids. The CDR3 spells CASSLGYGGREQYF. CDR3 sequence (DNA): TGTGCCAGCAGTTTAGGATATGGGGGGCGGGAGCAGTACTTC.

The rearrangement joins TRBV6-5 to TRBJ1-6; the D is unclear. This CDR3 has 14 residues. Germline V gene lookup returns CDR1 MNHEY and CDR2 SVGAGI. V was trimmed by 6 bases and J by 5 bases, leaving 11 bases between them. CDR3 bases: TGTGCCAGCAGGCGACCCCAGGATAATTCACCCCTCCACTTT. Amino acids: CASRRPQDNSPLHF.

The chain recombines TRBV30 with TRBJ1-6, with 8 bases fitting TRBD1. The CDR3 totals 16 residues. Germline CDR1 reads GTSNPN; CDR2 reads SVGIG (reference sequence). With V trimmed by 2 bases and J by 5 bases, 8 bases remained unmatched. For the CDR3, the DNA is TGTGCCTGGAGTATTTCAGGGGGCCAAAATAATTCACCCCTCCACTTT. Translation: CAWSISGGQNNSPLHF.

This clone was detected once. The V and J genes are TRBV3-1 (or the pseudogene TRBV3-2) and TRBJ1-5, with D hard to call. CDR1 is LGHDT and CDR2 is YNNKEL in the germline V gene (reference sequence). There are 16 residues in the CDR3. Trimming took off 0 bases at V and 3 bases at J, with 12 bases between the two ends. CDR3 nucleotides: TGTGCCAGCAGCCAAGATCCTGGAGGAGTCAATCAGCCCCAGCATTTT. It codes for CASSQDPGGVNQPQHF.

This chain links TRBV30 with TRBJ1-1; the D is unclear. This CDR3 region has 15 residues. Looked up from germline, CDR1 is GTSNPN and CDR2 is SVGIG (reference sequence). The ends were cut back, 4 bases at V and 4 bases at J, with 19 bases in the middle. CDR3 sequence reads: CAWTGWRASSTEAFF. The CDR3 DNA is TGTGCCTGGACGGGCTGGCGGGCAAGTAGCACTGAAGCTTTCTTT.

This clone came up a few times. Here the CDR3 reads CASSVDRYGYTF. CDR3 coding DNA: TGTGCCAGCAGTGTAGACCGCTATGGCTACACCTTC. The V gene is TRBV6-2 or TRBV6-3, the J gene TRBJ1-2, with D uncertain. CDR1 is MNHEY, CDR2 SVGEGT, per germline. Trimming removed 5 bases at V and 4 bases at J, with 8 bases between. The CDR3 has 12 amino acids.

The V gene is TRBV5-4, the J gene TRBJ2-7; D remains ambiguous. CDR1 is SGHNT and CDR2 is YYREEE in the germline V gene (reference sequence). The CDR3 runs 13 residues. Trimming stripped 5 bases from V and 5 bases from J, with 14 bases between. The CDR3 nucleotides are TGTGCCAGCAGGTATGACTTCGCGCACGAGCAGTACTTC. Translation gives CASRYDFAHEQYF.

V and J are TRBV5-1 and TRBJ2-2, with TRBD2 matching over 9 bases. Germline V gives CDR1 SGHRS, CDR2 YFSETQ. V was clipped by 0 bases and J by 4 bases; unmatched bases: 4. The CDR3 runs 16 residues. In nucleotides, the CDR3 is TGCGCCAGCAGCTTGGCCCCGCGGGGGGGCACCGGGGAGCTGTTTTTT. Protein product: CASSLAPRGGTGELFF. Full variable domain (missing parts from reference TRBV5-1 and TRBJ2-2): KAGVTQTPRYLIKTRGQQVTLSCSPISGHRSVSWYQQTPGQGLQFLFEYFSETQRNKGNFPGRFSGRQFSNSRSEMNVSTLELGDSALYLCASSLAPRGGTGELFFGEGSRLTVL.